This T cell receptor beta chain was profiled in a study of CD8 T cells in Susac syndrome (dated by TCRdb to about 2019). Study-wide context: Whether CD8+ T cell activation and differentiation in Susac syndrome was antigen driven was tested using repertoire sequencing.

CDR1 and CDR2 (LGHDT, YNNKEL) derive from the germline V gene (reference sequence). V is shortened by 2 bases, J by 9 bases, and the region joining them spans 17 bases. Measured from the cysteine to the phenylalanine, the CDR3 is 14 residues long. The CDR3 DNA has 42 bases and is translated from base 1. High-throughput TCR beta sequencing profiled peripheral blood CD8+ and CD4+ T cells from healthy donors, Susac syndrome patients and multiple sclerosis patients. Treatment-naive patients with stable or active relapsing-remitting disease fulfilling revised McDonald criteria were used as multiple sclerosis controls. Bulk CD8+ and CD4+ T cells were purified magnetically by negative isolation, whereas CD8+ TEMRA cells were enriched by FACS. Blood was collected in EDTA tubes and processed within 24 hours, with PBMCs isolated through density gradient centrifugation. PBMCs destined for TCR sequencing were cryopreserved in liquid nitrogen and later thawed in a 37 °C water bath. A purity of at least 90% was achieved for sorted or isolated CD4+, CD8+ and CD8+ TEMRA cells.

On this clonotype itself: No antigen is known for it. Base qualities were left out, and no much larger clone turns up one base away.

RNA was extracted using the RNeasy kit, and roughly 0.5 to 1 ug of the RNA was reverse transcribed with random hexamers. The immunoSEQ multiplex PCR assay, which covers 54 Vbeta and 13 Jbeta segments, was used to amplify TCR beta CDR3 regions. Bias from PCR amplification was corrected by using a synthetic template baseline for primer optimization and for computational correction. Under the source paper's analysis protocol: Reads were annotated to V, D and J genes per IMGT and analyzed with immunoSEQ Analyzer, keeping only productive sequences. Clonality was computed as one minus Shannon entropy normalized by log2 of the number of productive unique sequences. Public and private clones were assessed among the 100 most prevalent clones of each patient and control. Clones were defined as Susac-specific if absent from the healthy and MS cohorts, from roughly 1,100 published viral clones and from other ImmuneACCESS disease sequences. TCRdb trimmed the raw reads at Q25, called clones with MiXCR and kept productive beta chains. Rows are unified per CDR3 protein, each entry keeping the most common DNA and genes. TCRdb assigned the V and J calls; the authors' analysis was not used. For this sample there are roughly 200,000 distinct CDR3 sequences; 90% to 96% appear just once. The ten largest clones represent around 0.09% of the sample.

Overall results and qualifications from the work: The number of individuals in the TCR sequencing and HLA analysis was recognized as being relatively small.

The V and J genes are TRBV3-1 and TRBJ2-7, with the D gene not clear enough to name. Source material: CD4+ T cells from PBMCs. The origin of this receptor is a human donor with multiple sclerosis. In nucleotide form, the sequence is TGTGCCAGCAGCCAATCTCGGCCGCGCCAGCGGCAGTACTTC. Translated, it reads CASSQSRPRQRQYF.